One sample yielded the 10 T cell receptor beta chains listed below, sequenced in a study of cytomegalovirus exposure and HLA in healthy donors. Clones were read by immunoSEQ multiplex PCR, and TCRdb kept only the in-frame ones, dropping some. Altogether 120,000 or so clones are present, roughly 90% being singletons, with the ten largest covering about 1.9%. Sequencing was performed on PBMCs. These TCRs come from a woman aged 18 to 35 in good health and CMV-seronegative.

This clone showed up just once. The genes are TRBV19 and TRBJ1-2, with 8 bases lining up with TRBD1. The CDR3 is 15 residues long. The junction had 8 bases not matched to a gene; V was cut back by 7 bases and J by 1 base. From germline, CDR1 is LNHDA and CDR2 SQIVND (reference sequence). The CDR3 protein is CASKTGTGYNYGYTF. The CDR3 DNA reads as TGTGCCAGTAAGACCGGGACAGGATATAACTATGGCTACACCTTC.

The chain has TRBV30 and TRBJ1-1, with D possibly TRBD1 on 6 matching bases. V was shortened by 1 base and J by 6 bases, with 9 bases between the two germline ends. Germline V gene lookup returns CDR1 GTSNPN and CDR2 SVGIG (reference sequence). CDR3 size: 12 residues. CDR3 sequence: CAWSEQGPEAFF. The CDR3 nucleotides are TGTGCCTGGAGTGAACAGGGCCCTGAAGCTTTCTTT.

This clone was recorded once. This specimen includes other DNA sequences encoding the same CDR3. The V gene is TRBV6-5, the J gene TRBJ2-5; 7 bases map to TRBD1. Trimming took 2 bases from V and 4 from J; bases not matched to a gene: 4. Germline lookup yields CDR1 MNHEY and CDR2 SVGAGI. The CDR3 is 14 amino acids. This CDR3 reads CASSYLTGLETQYF. In DNA form, the CDR3 reads TGTGCCAGCAGTTACCTGACAGGGTTAGAGACCCAGTACTTC.

The sample holds a few counts of this clone. V is TRBV11-2 and J is TRBJ2-2; 10 bases map to TRBD2. Losses at the gene ends were 2 bases for V and 3 bases for J; bases not matched to a gene: 9. CDR1 is SGHAT and CDR2 is FQNNGV in the germline V gene. The CDR3 length is 18 residues. For the CDR3, the DNA is TGTGCCAGCAGCTTAAGGTCGGGGACTAGCGCTCACACCGGGGAGCTGTTTTTT. Amino acid sequence: CASSLRSGTSAHTGELFF.

This chain links TRBV27 with TRBJ2-7; possible D gene TRBD2, 6 bases. Trimming cost V 7 bases and J 0 bases, with 13 bases left between them. Germline-derived CDR1 and CDR2 are MNHEY and SMNVEV (reference sequence). This CDR3 has 14 residues. CDR3 residues: CASIWEDYSYEQYF. In DNA form, the CDR3 reads TGTGCCAGCATATGGGAGGATTACTCCTACGAGCAGTACTTC.

The chain carries TRBV7-9 and TRBJ2-1; TRBD2 might be the D (5 bases). The germline V gene has CDR1 SEHNR and CDR2 FQNEAQ (reference sequence). Trimming shortened V by 3 bases and J by 0 bases, and 12 bases separated the two germline ends. CDR3 length: 16 amino acids. CDR3 loop: CASSFRSGNSYNEQFF. The DNA for the CDR3 is TGTGCCAGCAGCTTCCGATCGGGGAACTCCTACAATGAGCAGTTCTTC.

V and J are TRBV5-1 and TRBJ2-5; 7 bases line up with TRBD1. Germline V CDR1 and CDR2: SGHRS, YFSETQ. The J segment lost 4 bases and the V segment lost 5 bases, leaving 11 bases of the junction unmatched. The CDR3 totals 15 residues. The CDR3 nucleotides read TGCGCCAGCAGAGACAGGGTGGATTGGGCAGAGACCCAGTACTTC. Translated: CASRDRVDWAETQYF. The complete variable domain, with remaining parts taken from reference TRBV5-1 and TRBJ2-5, reads KAGVTQTPRYLIKTRGQQVTLSCSPISGHRSVSWYQQTPGQGLQFLFEYFSETQRNKGNFPGRFSGRQFSNSRSEMNVSTLELGDSALYLCASRDRVDWAETQYFGPGTRLLVL.

This sequence joins TRBV19 and TRBJ2-7, with D possibly being TRBD2 (6 bases). Germline CDR1 reads LNHDA; CDR2 reads SQIVND (reference sequence). This CDR3 has 12 amino acids. V dropped 10 bases and J dropped 3 bases, with 13 bases sitting between them. CDR3 amino acids: CAIGGSFYEQYF. The CDR3 DNA follows: TGTGCCATCGGAGGGTCGTTCTACGAGCAGTACTTC.

The chain recombines TRBV6-5 with TRBJ1-2, with 10 positions matching TRBD1. The CDR3 totals 15 residues. Germline CDR1 MNHEY, CDR2 SVGAGI. The ends lost 6 bases at V and 6 bases at J; junction bases unmatched: 10. The CDR3, as DNA: TGTGCCAGCAGACTAGCAGGGGGGACAGGGGATGGCTACACCTTC. Amino acid sequence: CASRLAGGTGDGYTF.

V and J are TRBV29-1 and TRBJ2-1; TRBD2 aligns across 10 bases. CDR1 and CDR2 from the germline V gene are SQVTM and ANQGSEA. The CDR3 is 14 residues long. Trimming removed 5 bases from V and 4 bases from J; junction bases left unmatched: 5. CDR3 coding DNA: TGCAGCGTTAAGGCTAGCGGGAGTTACAATGAGCAGTTCTTC. Amino acids: CSVKASGSYNEQFF.